This paragraph reports one TCR beta chain. The CDR3 loop spans 14 amino acids. In germline, CDR1 is GTSNPN, CDR2 SVGIG (reference sequence). Unmatched junction bases numbered 10, after V lost 2 bases and J lost 12 bases. TCRdb's copy holds only in-frame clones and misses some; the assay was immunoSEQ multiplex PCR. Of around 60,000 clones detected, around 94% appear once; the ten largest clones hold roughly 1.5%. This record comes from a study of preoperative IRX-2 immunotherapy in early breast cancer. The sample's treatment: preoperative locoregional IRX-2 cytokine immunotherapy. This material was obtained from a patient treated with IRX-2 immunotherapy. This receptor was identified in a human donor with breast cancer. The V gene is TRBV30, the J gene TRBJ2-1; 10 bases match TRBD2. The chain's CDR3 is CAWSRTSGESGQFF. CDR3 sequence (DNA): TGTGCCTGGAGTAGAACTAGCGGGGAATCTGGGCAGTTCTTC. Filled out from reference TRBV30 and TRBJ2-1, the complete variable domain reads SQTIHQWPATLVQPVGSPLSLECTVEGTSNPNLYWYRQAAGRGLQLLFYSVGIGQISSEVPQNLSASRPQDRQFILSSKKLLLSDSGFYLCAWSRTSGESGQFFGPGTRLTVL.